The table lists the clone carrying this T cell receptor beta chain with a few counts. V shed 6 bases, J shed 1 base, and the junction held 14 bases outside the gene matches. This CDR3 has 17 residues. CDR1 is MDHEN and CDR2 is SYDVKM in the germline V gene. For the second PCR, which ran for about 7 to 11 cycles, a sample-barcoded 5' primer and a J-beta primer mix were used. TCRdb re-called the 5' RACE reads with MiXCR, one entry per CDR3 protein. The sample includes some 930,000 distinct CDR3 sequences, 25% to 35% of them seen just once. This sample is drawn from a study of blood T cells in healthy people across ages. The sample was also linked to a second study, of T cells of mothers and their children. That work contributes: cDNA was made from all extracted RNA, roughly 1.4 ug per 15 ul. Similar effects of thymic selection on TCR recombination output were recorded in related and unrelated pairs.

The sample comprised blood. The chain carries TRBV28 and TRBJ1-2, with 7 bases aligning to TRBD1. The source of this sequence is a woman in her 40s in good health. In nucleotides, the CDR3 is TGTGCCAGCAGGAGACCGGGACAGACCTTTCTTAACTATGGCTACACCTTC. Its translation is CASRRPGQTFLNYGYTF.